This entry describes one T cell receptor beta chain. J was trimmed by 5 bases and V by 6 bases; bases with no gene match: 6. The CDR3 length is 13 residues. Germline CDR1 is MNHEY and CDR2 is SMNVEV (reference sequence). Original processing notes: Amplified reference gene primers provided the basis for estimating nucleated cell counts. Clones were sequenced by immunoSEQ multiplex PCR, and TCRdb holds only the in-frame ones, with some missing. For V, J and clone size, that table is used; D and trimming come from the DNA. The sample lists some 76,000 clones; 90% to 95% were seen once. The data were obtained in a study of blood T cell repertoires in COVID-19. Study in general: The United States, Italy and Spain provided the acute and convalescent COVID-19 samples. T cells, B-cell-depleted T cells, or PBMCs supplied cDNA or gDNA.

V usage is TRBV27 and J usage is TRBJ1-1, with 7 bases that match TRBD1. The receptor comes from a human donor in a cohort sampled during active COVID-19. Sequenced: peripheral blood. In nucleotides, the CDR3 is TGTGCCAGCAGACAACAGGGGAGTACTGAAGCTTTCTTT. Translated, it gives CASRQQGSTEAFF.